The 17 T cell receptor beta chains below all came from one sample that was sequenced in a study of blood T cell repertoires in COVID-19. The method was immunoSEQ multiplex PCR; TCRdb's version includes in-frame clones alone and lacks a portion of them. The table has approximately 140,000 clones, 85% to 90% seen once. The sample was peripheral blood. All receptors come from a woman in her thirties or forties with acute or convalescent COVID-19.

This clone has a handful of counts. This chain joins TRBV19 and TRBJ1-5; tentative D call: TRBD1 (5 bases). The CDR3 sequence is 16 residues long. The V and J ends lost 3 bases and 3 bases respectively, with 15 bases between them. Germline V lookup: CDR1 LNHDA, CDR2 SQIVND (reference sequence). The CDR3: CASSMETELLNQPQHF. The CDR3 DNA reads TGTGCCAGTAGTATGGAGACAGAACTTCTCAATCAGCCCCAGCATTTT.

The rearrangement links TRBV19 to TRBJ1-3; 8 bases line up with TRBD1. The CDR3 spans 14 residues. After removal of 3 bases from V and 7 bases from J, the junction contained 5 bases not matched to a gene. Germline V gives CDR1 LNHDA, CDR2 SQIVND (reference sequence). Here the CDR3 DNA reads TGTGCCAGTAGTATCCCTCGACAGGGGAACACCATATATTTT. Encoded protein: CASSIPRQGNTIYF. The entire variable domain, with the rest obtained from reference TRBV19 and TRBJ1-3, is as follows: DGGITQSPKYLFRKEGQNVTLSCEQNLNHDAMYWYRQDPGQGLRLIYYSQIVNDFQKGDIAEGYSVSREKKESFPLTVTSAQKNPTAFYLCASSIPRQGNTIYFGEGSWLTVV.

This chain joins TRBV4-3 and TRBJ2-3; 8 bases fit TRBD2. V shed 3 bases and J 5 bases; nucleotides not matched to a gene: 10. The CDR3 length is 16 residues. Per the germline V gene, CDR1 is LGHNA and CDR2 is YSLEER. CDR3 residues: CASSQTSAGVGDTQYF. CDR3 sequence (DNA): TGCGCCAGCAGCCAGACTTCAGCGGGAGTCGGAGATACGCAGTATTTT.

The V gene is TRBV5-1, the J gene TRBJ2-5; D not certain. Germline values: CDR1 SGHRS, CDR2 YFSETQ. The V end lost 2 bases, the J end lost 5 bases, and 7 bases lay between the germline ends. CDR3 length: 12 amino acids. The CDR3 DNA is TGCGCCAGCAGCTTCCCCGGGGAGACCCAGTACTTC. The encoded protein is CASSFPGETQYF. Full variable domain (missing parts from reference TRBV5-1 and TRBJ2-5): KAGVTQTPRYLIKTRGQQVTLSCSPISGHRSVSWYQQTPGQGLQFLFEYFSETQRNKGNFPGRFSGRQFSNSRSEMNVSTLELGDSALYLCASSFPGETQYFGPGTRLLVL.

This clone showed up just once. J is TRBJ2-7 and V is TRBV5-1; 15 nucleotides match TRBD2. The CDR3 runs to 17 residues. The V gene's germline CDR1 is SGHRS and CDR2 YFSETQ. Trimming at V came to 4 bases and at J to 5 bases, leaving 10 bases not matched to a gene. The CDR3 nucleotides are TGCGCCAGCAGCCCGTGGGGACTAGCGGGAGGAGACGACGAGCAGTACTTC. Amino acid sequence: CASSPWGLAGGDDEQYF.

This rearrangement joins TRBV28 to TRBJ2-5; 10 bases line up with TRBD2. With 5 bases clipped from V and 0 bases from J, the junction kept 3 bases outside the gene matches. The length of the CDR3 is 15 residues. Germline CDR1 MDHEN, CDR2 SYDVKM. The CDR3 here is CASSPLAGDQETQYF. In nucleotides, the CDR3 is TGTGCCAGCAGTCCCCTAGCGGGAGACCAAGAGACCCAGTACTTC.

This clone was recorded once. The chain joins TRBV24-1 to TRBJ2-3; possibly TRBD1 for D (6 bases). Trimming shortened V by 8 bases and J by 0 bases, and 8 bases separated the two germline ends. CDR1 is KGHDR, CDR2 SFDVKD, per germline. The CDR3 sequence is 13 residues long. Written as DNA, the CDR3 is TGTGCCACCATGGGGGCAAGCACAGATACGCAGTATTTT. This encodes CATMGASTDTQYF.

The chain combines TRBV5-5 with TRBJ2-7; unclear D gene. The CDR3 consists of 13 residues. V was trimmed by 0 bases and J by 2 bases, leaving 6 bases between them. Per germline, CDR1 SGHKS and CDR2 YYEKEE (reference sequence). This chain's CDR3 is CASSLVPTYEQYF. CDR3 DNA sequence: TGTGCCAGCAGCTTGGTCCCTACCTACGAGCAGTACTTC.

This clone was recorded only once. The V gene is TRBV27, the J gene TRBJ2-1, with TRBD2 matching over 11 bases. The V gene's germline CDR1 is MNHEY and CDR2 SMNVEV (reference sequence). There are 15 residues in the CDR3. The ends lost 2 bases at V and 7 bases at J; junction bases unmatched: 4. The CDR3: CASSLSSGGANEQFF. DNA for the CDR3: TGTGCCAGCAGTTTAAGTAGCGGGGGGGCAAATGAGCAGTTCTTC.

The rearrangement links TRBV5-4 to TRBJ1-4; D remains ambiguous. Germline V lookup: CDR1 SGHNT, CDR2 YYREEE (reference sequence). Trimming removed 2 bases from V and 8 bases from J, with 10 bases in between. This CDR3 is 13 amino acids long. The CDR3 reads CASSFPGREKLFF. Written as DNA, the CDR3 is TGTGCCAGCAGCTTCCCAGGAAGGGAAAAACTGTTTTTT.

V usage is TRBV2 and J usage is TRBJ1-2; D may be TRBD1 (5 bases). Germline lookup yields CDR1 SNHLY and CDR2 FYNNEI. The CDR3 extends over 12 amino acids. Trimming left V 6 bases short and J 3 bases short, with 8 bases between. CDR3 DNA: TGTGCCAGCAGGGGACTTTACTATGGCTACACCTTC. It translates to CASRGLYYGYTF.

The chain has TRBV27 and TRBJ2-3; 7 nucleotides align to TRBD2. With V trimmed by 6 bases and J by 8 bases, 11 bases remained unmatched. The CDR3 contains 14 residues. CDR1 and CDR2 (germline): MNHEY, SMNVEV (reference sequence). Here the CDR3 reads CASRRRLASGTQYF. The CDR3 nucleotides read TGTGCCAGCAGGAGAAGACTAGCTTCTGGTACGCAGTATTTT.

The rearrangement uses TRBV10-3 and TRBJ2-2; 8 bases line up with TRBD1. V lost 10 bases, J lost 5 bases, and 9 bases stayed unmatched. This CDR3 is 14 amino acids long. The germline CDR1 and CDR2 sequences are ENHRY and SYGVKD. This CDR3 reads CATSQTGATGELFF. CDR3 DNA sequence: TGTGCCACATCACAGACAGGGGCGACCGGGGAGCTGTTTTTT.

This clone was found once. This chain uses TRBV19 with TRBJ2-1; 13 nucleotides line up with TRBD2. The CDR3 is 15 residues long. With 6 bases clipped from V and 7 bases from J, the junction kept 6 bases outside the gene matches. Germline V CDR1 and CDR2: LNHDA, SQIVND (reference sequence). As DNA, the CDR3 is TGTGCCAGTAGCCTAGGGACTAGCGGGGTAAATGAGCAGTTCTTC. Translation gives CASSLGTSGVNEQFF. Looking up the rest from reference TRBV19 and TRBJ2-1 gives the full variable domain: DGGITQSPKYLFRKEGQNVTLSCEQNLNHDAMYWYRQDPGQGLRLIYYSQIVNDFQKGDIAEGYSVSREKKESFPLTVTSAQKNPTAFYLCASSLGTSGVNEQFFGPGTRLTVL.

The chain joins TRBV2 to TRBJ2-5; D gene unclear. V was shortened by 2 bases and J by 2 bases, with 12 bases between the two germline ends. This CDR3 has 15 residues. CDR1 SNHLY and CDR2 FYNNEI come from the germline V gene. The CDR3 is CASSEISAPQETQYF. The CDR3, as DNA: TGTGCCAGCAGTGAAATAAGTGCGCCTCAAGAGACCCAGTACTTC.

Only one count was recorded for this clone. The chain has TRBV11-2 and TRBJ2-5, with 14 positions matching TRBD2. Germline loops: CDR1 SGHAT, CDR2 FQNNGV. V shed 4 bases and J 5 bases; nucleotides not matched to a gene: 6. The CDR3 contains 16 residues. The chain's CDR3 is CASSSRLAGGRETQYF. CDR3 nucleotides: TGTGCCAGCAGCTCCCGACTAGCGGGGGGGCGGGAGACCCAGTACTTC.

CDR3: CASSRPGQGATEAFF. The CDR3, as DNA: TGTGCCAGCAGCCGGCCGGGACAGGGGGCGACTGAAGCTTTCTTT. The V gene is TRBV5-4, the J gene TRBJ1-1; 12 bases are shared with TRBD1. Germline V CDR1 and CDR2: SGHNT, YYREEE (reference sequence). The CDR3 runs 15 residues. V lost 4 bases, J lost 5 bases, and 6 bases stayed unmatched.